One and the same sample provided the 24 T cell receptor beta chains below, sequenced in a study of blood T cell repertoires in COVID-19. The assay was immunoSEQ multiplex PCR, and TCRdb's table has in-frame clones only and misses some. The sample includes roughly 140,000 clones, roughly three quarters seen only once; the top ten take over 6.5%. Material for sequencing was peripheral blood. These receptors all stem from a man over 45 with active or convalescent COVID-19.

The V call is TRBV23-1, the J call TRBJ2-3; 7 positions match TRBD2. TRBV23-1 is noted as an ORF with a role that remains uncertain. The CDR3 has 16 amino acids. Trimming at V came to 0 bases and at J to 5 bases, leaving 8 bases not matched to a gene. CDR3 sequence reads: CASSQSPGRGIDTQYF. CDR3 bases: TGCGCCAGCAGTCAATCGCCGGGGAGGGGTATAGATACGCAGTATTTT.

This chain connects TRBV6-1 to TRBJ2-4, with D maybe TRBD1 (5 bases). The V gene's germline CDR1 is MNHNS and CDR2 SASEGT. There are 14 residues in the CDR3. Trimming took off 2 bases at V and 2 bases at J, with 7 bases between the two ends. CDR3 loop: CASSEWGTKNIQYF. In DNA, the CDR3 is TGTGCCAGCAGTGAATGGGGCACCAAAAACATTCAGTACTTC.

This chain links TRBV6-5 with TRBJ2-7; unclear D gene. V was pared by 6 bases and J by 5 bases, with 14 bases between. The CDR3 loop spans 13 amino acids. Germline V gene data show CDR1 as MNHEY and CDR2 as SVGAGI. CDR3 region: CASRLLSKHEQYF. In DNA form, the CDR3 reads TGTGCCAGCAGACTACTCTCGAAACACGAGCAGTACTTC.

This clone came up a few times. The J gene is TRBJ2-3, the V gene TRBV19; tentatively, D is TRBD1 (5 bases). Germline V CDR1 and CDR2: LNHDA, SQIVND (reference sequence). V lost 3 bases, J lost 4 bases, and 14 bases lay in between. The CDR3 length is 15 residues. Here the CDR3 DNA reads TGTGCCAGTAGTATCCAGGGTGGTATCGCAGATACGCAGTATTTT. Amino acid sequence: CASSIQGGIADTQYF.

This chain connects TRBV15 to TRBJ2-7; no reliable D call. Per germline, CDR1 LNHNV and CDR2 YYDKDF (reference sequence). CDR3 length: 15 amino acids. The germline V and J ends were trimmed by 0 bases and 3 bases, with 12 bases remaining between them. CDR3 protein: CATSRDQWRNYEQYF. CDR3 nucleotide sequence: TGTGCCACCAGCAGAGATCAGTGGCGGAACTACGAGCAGTACTTC.

J is TRBJ1-2 and V is TRBV3-1 (or the pseudogene TRBV3-2), with D perhaps TRBD1 (5 bases). Trimming cost V 4 bases and J 7 bases, with 19 bases left between them. The germline V gene encodes CDR1 LGHDT and CDR2 YNNKEL (reference sequence). This CDR3 comprises 15 residues. The CDR3 nucleotides are TGTGCCAGCAGCCGAAAAACCGGGCTGGGGGGTGGCTACACCTTC. This codes for CASSRKTGLGGGYTF.

The chain combines TRBV5-1 with TRBJ2-7, with TRBD2 identical over 9 bases. CDR3 length: 16 residues. CDR1 and CDR2 (germline): SGHRS, YFSETQ. V gave up 0 bases and J gave up 3 bases; unmatched junction bases: 7. The DNA for the CDR3 is TGCGCCAGCAGCTTGGCCACAATAGCGGGAGTCTACGAGCAGTACTTC. Protein: CASSLATIAGVYEQYF.

V usage is TRBV9 and J usage is TRBJ2-2; D might be TRBD1 (6 bases). V gave up 0 bases and J gave up 6 bases, with 15 bases separating them. In germline, CDR1 is SGDLS, CDR2 YYNGEE. This CDR3 has 16 amino acids. CDR3 in DNA: TGTGCCAGCAGCGTAGGAACAGGGACCTTCGCCGGGGAGCTGTTTTTT. Its translation is CASSVGTGTFAGELFF.

The V and J genes are TRBV6-8 and TRBJ2-7; 16 bases are a match to TRBD2. The CDR3 covers 20 residues. V lost 0 bases and J lost 6; bases outside the gene matches: 14. Germline V gene data show CDR1 as MNHGY and CDR2 as SAAAGT. CDR3: CASSYSSPGLAGGPGFEQYF. Written as DNA, the CDR3 is TGTGCCAGCAGTTACTCGTCTCCGGGACTAGCGGGAGGGCCAGGGTTCGAGCAGTACTTC.

The V and J genes are TRBV19 and TRBJ1-1; 8 nucleotides match TRBD1. CDR1 LNHDA and CDR2 SQIVND come from the germline V gene (reference sequence). With V trimmed by 4 bases and J by 0 bases, 10 bases remained unmatched. The CDR3 loop spans 17 amino acids. CDR3: CASSNHRGKAMNTEAFF. The CDR3, as DNA: TGTGCCAGTAGTAACCACAGGGGGAAGGCCATGAACACTGAAGCTTTCTTT.

This clone was observed a handful of times. The chain has TRBV7-2 and TRBJ2-1; D perhaps matches TRBD2 (6 bases). Germline V lookup: CDR1 SGHTA, CDR2 FQGNSA. V was trimmed by 4 bases and J by 3 bases, leaving 16 bases between them. The CDR3 length is 16 residues. CDR3 DNA sequence: TGTGCCAGCAGCTACCGGACTACCGCCTTCTACAATGAGCAGTTCTTC. Protein product: CASSYRTTAFYNEQFF.

The gene calls are TRBV5-1 and TRBJ2-2, with a possible D match to TRBD1 (5 bases). With 4 bases removed from V and 9 bases from J, the gap between germline ends came to 13 bases. Germline V gene lookup returns CDR1 SGHRS and CDR2 YFSETQ. This CDR3 is 13 amino acids long. CDR3 in DNA: TGCGCCAGCAGCCCCGGTAGGGGTCGGGAGCTGTTTTTT. It yields the protein CASSPGRGRELFF.

The rearrangement joins TRBV7-9 to TRBJ2-2, with a tentative D call TRBD1 (6 bases). Trimming took 4 bases from V and 4 from J, leaving 16 bases between them. The length of the CDR3 is 16 residues. Germline lookup yields CDR1 SEHNR and CDR2 FQNEAQ (reference sequence). CDR3 nucleotide sequence: TGTGCCAGCAGCTCGCACAGGGACCCCCCCACCGGGGAGCTGTTTTTT. This translates into CASSSHRDPPTGELFF.

The chain couples TRBV20-1 to TRBJ2-5; 10 nucleotides line up with TRBD1. The germline V gene encodes CDR1 DFQATT and CDR2 SNEGSKA (reference sequence). CDR3 size: 14 residues. Trimming at V came to 3 bases and at J to 5 bases, leaving 6 bases not matched to a gene. CDR3 DNA: TGCAGTGCTAGTACCGGGACAGGGGACGAGACCCAGTACTTC. It codes for CSASTGTGDETQYF.

The chain is built from TRBV6-5 and TRBJ1-3; 8 bases line up with TRBD1. The ends lost 5 bases at V and 4 bases at J; junction bases unmatched: 7. Looked up from germline, CDR1 is MNHEY and CDR2 is SVGAGI. The CDR3 length is 15 residues. CDR3 sequence: CASSPTGGTGNTIYF. As DNA, the CDR3 is TGTGCCAGCAGTCCCACAGGGGGTACAGGAAACACCATATATTTT.

The V gene is TRBV28, the J gene TRBJ1-4; D may be TRBD1 (6 bases). The CDR3 has 16 amino acids. V shed 7 bases and J shed 5 bases, with 20 bases lying between them. Per the germline V gene, CDR1 is MDHEN and CDR2 is SYDVKM. DNA for the CDR3: TGTGCCAGCACCGCAGACCCCAGGGGCAGGAATGAAAAACTGTTTTTT. This encodes CASTADPRGRNEKLFF. The whole variable domain, remainder taken from reference TRBV28 and TRBJ1-4, is DVKVTQSSRYLVKRTGEKVFLECVQDMDHENMFWYRQDPGLGLRLIYFSYDVKMKEKGDIPEGYSVSREKKERFSLILESASTNQTSMYLCASTADPRGRNEKLFFGSGTQLSVL.

The V and J genes are TRBV7-9 and TRBJ2-3, with TRBD2 as a possible D gene (6 bases). The length of the CDR3 is 15 residues. Trimming removed 6 bases at V and 6 bases at J, with 19 bases between. The germline CDR1 and CDR2 sequences are SEHNR and FQNEAQ (reference sequence). The CDR3 loop is CASRPGLTGSDTQYF. DNA for the CDR3: TGTGCCAGCAGGCCCGGACTAACGGGTTCGGATACGCAGTATTTT.

The chain has TRBV18 and TRBJ1-2; D gene uncertain. Per the germline V gene, CDR1 is KGHSH and CDR2 is LQKENI. Trimming removed 3 bases at V and 6 bases at J, with 11 bases between. This CDR3 region has 13 residues. CDR3 region: CASSPEEYDGYTF. As DNA, the CDR3 is TGTGCCAGCTCACCGGAGGAATATGATGGCTACACCTTC.

The J gene is TRBJ2-1, the V gene TRBV4-2; 12 nucleotides align to TRBD2. CDR1 is LGHNA and CDR2 is YNFKEQ in the germline V gene. Trimming removed 0 bases from V and 5 bases from J; junction bases left unmatched: 8. CDR3 size: 18 residues. CDR3 in DNA: TGTGCCAGCAGCCAAGATCCCCTAGCGGGAGGGCCTCACAATGAGCAGTTCTTC. As protein: CASSQDPLAGGPHNEQFF.

The rearrangement joins TRBV30 to TRBJ1-5, with 8 bases lining up with TRBD1. J was trimmed by 4 bases and V by 3 bases; bases with no gene match: 8. The CDR3 is 15 amino acids. CDR1 GTSNPN and CDR2 SVGIG come from the germline V gene (reference sequence). The CDR3 loop reads CAWRQSGTGNQPQHF. The CDR3 bases are TGTGCCTGGAGGCAATCCGGGACAGGTAATCAGCCCCAGCATTTT.

V gene TRBV2 combines with J gene TRBJ2-5; D possibly corresponds to TRBD1 (6 bases). This CDR3 region has 14 residues. The V and J ends lost 9 bases and 0 bases respectively, with 14 bases between them. The V gene's germline CDR1 is SNHLY and CDR2 FYNNEI. The chain's CDR3 is CARERDTHQETQYF. CDR3 nucleotide sequence: TGTGCCAGGGAGAGGGACACGCACCAAGAGACCCAGTACTTC.

This sequence joins TRBV9 and TRBJ1-2; TRBD1 is a possible D gene (6 bases). Trimming took off 4 bases at V and 10 bases at J, with 11 bases between the two ends. The CDR3 contains 11 residues. Germline V gene data show CDR1 as SGDLS and CDR2 as YYNGEE. DNA of the CDR3: TGTGCCAGCAGCCGTAACAGGGTCTACACCTTC. This encodes CASSRNRVYTF.

V gene TRBV18 combines with J gene TRBJ2-3, with D perhaps TRBD2 (7 bases). Trimming removed 6 bases at V and 5 bases at J, with 15 bases between. From germline, CDR1 is KGHSH and CDR2 LQKENI. This CDR3 comprises 14 residues. The CDR3, as DNA: TGTGCCAGCTCGCCCGCGGGGGCCGGAGATACGCAGTATTTT. Amino acid sequence: CASSPAGAGDTQYF.

This clone was detected a few times. The chain has TRBV24-1 and TRBJ1-3, with D unclear. Trimming took 1 base from V and 8 from J, leaving 8 bases between them. Germline assignment: CDR1 KGHDR and CDR2 SFDVKD. This CDR3 comprises 13 residues. The CDR3 here is CATSDFPSDTIYF. CDR3 nucleotide sequence: TGTGCCACCAGTGATTTTCCTTCCGACACCATATATTTT.